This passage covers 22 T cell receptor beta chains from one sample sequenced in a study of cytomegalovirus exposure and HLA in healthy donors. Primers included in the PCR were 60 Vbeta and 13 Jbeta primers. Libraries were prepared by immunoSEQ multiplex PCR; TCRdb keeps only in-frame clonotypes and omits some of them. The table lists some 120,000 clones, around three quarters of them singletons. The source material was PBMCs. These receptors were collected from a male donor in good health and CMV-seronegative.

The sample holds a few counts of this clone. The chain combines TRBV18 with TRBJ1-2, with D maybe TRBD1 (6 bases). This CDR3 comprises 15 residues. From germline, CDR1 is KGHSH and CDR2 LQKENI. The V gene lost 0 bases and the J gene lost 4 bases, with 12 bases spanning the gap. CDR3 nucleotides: TGTGCCAGCTCACCACCGCGGACAGCAAGCTATGGCTACACCTTC. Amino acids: CASSPPRTASYGYTF.

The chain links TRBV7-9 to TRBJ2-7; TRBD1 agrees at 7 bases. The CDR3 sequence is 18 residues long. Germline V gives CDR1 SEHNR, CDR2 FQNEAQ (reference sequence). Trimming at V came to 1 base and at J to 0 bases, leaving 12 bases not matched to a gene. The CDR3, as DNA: TGTGCCAGCAGCTTAGGAGGGACAGTTGCCCCCTTCTCCTACGAGCAGTACTTC. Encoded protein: CASSLGGTVAPFSYEQYF.

The CDR3 here is CASSVLGQGADTQYF. For the CDR3, the DNA is TGTGCCAGCAGCGTATTGGGACAGGGGGCAGATACGCAGTATTTT. The chain is built from TRBV9 and TRBJ2-3; TRBD1 matches 11 bases. Germline V CDR1 and CDR2: SGDLS, YYNGEE. V gave up 1 base and J gave up 4 bases; unmatched junction bases: 2. The CDR3 consists of 15 residues.

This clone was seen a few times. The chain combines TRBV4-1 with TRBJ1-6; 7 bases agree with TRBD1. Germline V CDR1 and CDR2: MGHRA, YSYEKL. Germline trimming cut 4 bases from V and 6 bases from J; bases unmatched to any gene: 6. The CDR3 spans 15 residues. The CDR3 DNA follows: TGCGCCAGCAGCCGCCTGACAGGGTTTAATTCACCCCTCCACTTT. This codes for CASSRLTGFNSPLHF.

CDR3 sequence reads: CASSYQVNGELFF. The CDR3 bases are TGCGCCAGCAGCTATCAGGTTAACGGGGAGCTGTTTTTT. This rearrangement joins TRBV5-1 to TRBJ2-2; D is unresolved. Trimming stripped 3 bases from V and 7 bases from J, with 10 bases between. In germline, CDR1 is SGHRS, CDR2 YFSETQ. This CDR3 has 13 amino acids.

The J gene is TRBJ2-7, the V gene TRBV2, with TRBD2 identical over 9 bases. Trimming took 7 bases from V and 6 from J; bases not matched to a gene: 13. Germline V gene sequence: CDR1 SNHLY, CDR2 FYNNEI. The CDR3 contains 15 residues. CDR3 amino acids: CASMRGLSGSSEQYF. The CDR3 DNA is TGTGCCAGCATGAGGGGGCTTAGCGGGAGTAGCGAGCAGTACTTC.

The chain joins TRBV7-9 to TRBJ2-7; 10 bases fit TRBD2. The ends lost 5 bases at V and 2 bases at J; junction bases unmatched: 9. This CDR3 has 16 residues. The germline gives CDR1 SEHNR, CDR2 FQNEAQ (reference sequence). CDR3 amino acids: CASSRLAGGTAYEQYF. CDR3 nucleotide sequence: TGTGCCAGCAGCAGATTAGCGGGGGGCACCGCCTACGAGCAGTACTTC.

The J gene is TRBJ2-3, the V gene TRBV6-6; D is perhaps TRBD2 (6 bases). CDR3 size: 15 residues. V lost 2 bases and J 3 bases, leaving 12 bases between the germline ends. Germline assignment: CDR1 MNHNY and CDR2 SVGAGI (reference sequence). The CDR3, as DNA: TGTGCCAGCAGTTACGCGGGACCTGGAACAGATACGCAGTATTTT. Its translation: CASSYAGPGTDTQYF.

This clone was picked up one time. The CDR3 here is CASSLELGVYEQFF. The CDR3 DNA is TGTGCCAGCAGCTTGGAACTAGGAGTCTATGAGCAGTTCTTC. The gene calls are TRBV5-4 and TRBJ2-1, with D possibly being TRBD2 (5 bases). V shed 0 bases and J shed 8 bases, with 12 bases lying between them. The CDR3 contains 14 residues. The germline V gene has CDR1 SGHNT and CDR2 YYREEE (reference sequence).

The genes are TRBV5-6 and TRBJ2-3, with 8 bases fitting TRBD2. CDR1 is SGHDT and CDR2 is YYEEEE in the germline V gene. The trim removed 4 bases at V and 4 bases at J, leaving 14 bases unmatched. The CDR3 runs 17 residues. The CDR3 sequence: CASSLSIWTSIADTQYF. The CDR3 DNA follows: TGTGCCAGCAGCCTTTCTATTTGGACTAGCATTGCAGATACGCAGTATTTT.

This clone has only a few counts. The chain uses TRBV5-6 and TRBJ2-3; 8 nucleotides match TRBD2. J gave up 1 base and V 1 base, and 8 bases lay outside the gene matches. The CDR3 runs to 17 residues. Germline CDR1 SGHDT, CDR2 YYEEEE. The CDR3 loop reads CASSLRVAGGRTDTQYF. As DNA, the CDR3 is TGTGCCAGCAGCTTGAGGGTCGCGGGAGGTCGCACAGATACGCAGTATTTT.

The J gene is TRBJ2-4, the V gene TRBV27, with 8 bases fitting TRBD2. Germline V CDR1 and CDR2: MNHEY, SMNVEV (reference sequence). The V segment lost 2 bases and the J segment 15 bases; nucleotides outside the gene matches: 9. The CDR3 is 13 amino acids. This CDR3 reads CASSLNGRGGRYF. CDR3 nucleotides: TGTGCCAGCAGTTTAAACGGTCGGGGGGGTAGGTACTTC.

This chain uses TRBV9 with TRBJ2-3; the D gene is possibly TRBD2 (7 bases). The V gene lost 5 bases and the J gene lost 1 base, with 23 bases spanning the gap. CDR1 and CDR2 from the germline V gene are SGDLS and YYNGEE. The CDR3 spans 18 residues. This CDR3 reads CASRDNSMGGLGTDTQYF. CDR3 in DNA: TGTGCCAGCAGGGATAATTCCATGGGGGGGCTCGGCACAGATACGCAGTATTTT.

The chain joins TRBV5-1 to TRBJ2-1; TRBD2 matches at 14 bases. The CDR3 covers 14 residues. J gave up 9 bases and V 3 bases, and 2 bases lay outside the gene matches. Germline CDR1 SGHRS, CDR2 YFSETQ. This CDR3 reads CASSWGTSGGEQFF. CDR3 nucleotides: TGCGCCAGCAGCTGGGGGACTAGCGGGGGTGAGCAGTTCTTC.

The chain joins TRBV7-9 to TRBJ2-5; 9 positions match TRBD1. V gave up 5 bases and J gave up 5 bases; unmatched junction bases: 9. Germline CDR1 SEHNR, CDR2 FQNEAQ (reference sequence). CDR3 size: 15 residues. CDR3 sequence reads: CASSQLTGGPETQYF. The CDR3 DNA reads TGTGCCAGCAGCCAGTTAACAGGGGGCCCGGAGACCCAGTACTTC.

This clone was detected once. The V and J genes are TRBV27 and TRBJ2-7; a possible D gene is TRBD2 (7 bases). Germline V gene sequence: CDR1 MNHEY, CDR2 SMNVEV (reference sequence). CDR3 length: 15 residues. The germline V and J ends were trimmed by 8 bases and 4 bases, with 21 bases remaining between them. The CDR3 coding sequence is TGTGCCAGCTCTGGGATGGGCGGGGGCGGATACGAGCAGTACTTC. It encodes CASSGMGGGGYEQYF.

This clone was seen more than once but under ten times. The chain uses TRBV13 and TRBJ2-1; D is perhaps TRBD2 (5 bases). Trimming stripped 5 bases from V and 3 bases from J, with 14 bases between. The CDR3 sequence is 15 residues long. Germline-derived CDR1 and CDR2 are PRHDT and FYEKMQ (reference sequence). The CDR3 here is CASSGREILYNEQFF. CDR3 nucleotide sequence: TGTGCCAGCAGCGGCCGGGAAATCCTCTACAATGAGCAGTTCTTC. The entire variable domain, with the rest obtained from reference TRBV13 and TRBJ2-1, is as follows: AAGVIQSPRHLIKEKRETATLKCYPIPRHDTVYWYQQGPGQDPQFLISFYEKMQSDKGSIPDRFSAQQFSDYHSELNMSSLELGDSALYFCASSGREILYNEQFFGPGTRLTVL.

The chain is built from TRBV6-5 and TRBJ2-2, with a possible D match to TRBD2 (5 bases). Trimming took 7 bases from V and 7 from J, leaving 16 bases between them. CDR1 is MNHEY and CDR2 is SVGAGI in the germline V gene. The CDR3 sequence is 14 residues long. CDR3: CASTTGLYIGELFF. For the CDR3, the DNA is TGTGCCAGCACAACCGGACTGTACATCGGGGAGCTGTTTTTT.

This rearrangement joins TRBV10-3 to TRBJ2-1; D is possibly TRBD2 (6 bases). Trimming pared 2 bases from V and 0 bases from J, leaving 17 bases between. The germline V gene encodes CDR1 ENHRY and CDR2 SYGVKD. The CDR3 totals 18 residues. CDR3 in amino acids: CAISEGVADLSSYNEQFF. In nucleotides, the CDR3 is TGTGCCATCAGTGAGGGAGTAGCGGACCTTAGCTCCTACAATGAGCAGTTCTTC.

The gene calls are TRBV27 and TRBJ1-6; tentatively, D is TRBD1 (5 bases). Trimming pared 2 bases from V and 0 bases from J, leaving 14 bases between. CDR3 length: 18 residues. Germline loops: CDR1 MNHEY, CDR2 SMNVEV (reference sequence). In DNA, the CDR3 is TGTGCCAGCAGTTTAAGATCCAGGGATTACTCCTATAATTCACCCCTCCACTTT. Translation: CASSLRSRDYSYNSPLHF.

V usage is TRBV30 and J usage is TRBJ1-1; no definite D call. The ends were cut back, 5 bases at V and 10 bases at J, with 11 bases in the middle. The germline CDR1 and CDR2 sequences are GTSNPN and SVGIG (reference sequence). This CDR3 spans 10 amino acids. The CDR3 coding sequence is TGTGCCTGGGGACTTCTTGGAGCTTTCTTT. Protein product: CAWGLLGAFF.

CDR3 bases: TGTGCCAGCAGTGTCGAAGGGGGGGCAGATACGCAGTATTTT. Translated: CASSVEGGADTQYF. The J gene is TRBJ2-3, the V gene TRBV2; a weak D match, TRBD2 (7 bases). The CDR3 totals 14 residues. Trimming pared 4 bases from V and 4 bases from J, leaving 12 bases between. Germline CDR1 SNHLY, CDR2 FYNNEI.